One and the same sample provided the 28 T cell receptor beta chains below, sequenced in a study of control samples from healthy donors and cancer patients. Repertoires were generated with immunoSEQ multiplex PCR, while TCRdb's copy carries only in-frame clones and drops some. The sample lists 130,000 to 150,000 clones, 93% seen once, with more than 4.5% in the top ten. The sequenced sample consisted of blood. All receptors derive from a man aged 18 to 29 in good health.

The gene calls are TRBV29-1 and TRBJ1-5; possibly TRBD1 for D (5 bases). Germline loops: CDR1 SQVTM, CDR2 ANQGSEA. Trimming pared 4 bases from V and 2 bases from J, leaving 6 bases between. The CDR3 has 12 amino acids. CDR3 region: CSVGGGNQPQHF. CDR3 nucleotide sequence: TGCAGCGTTGGAGGGGGCAATCAGCCCCAGCATTTT.

V usage is TRBV4-2 and J usage is TRBJ1-2; the D is unclear. Germline assignment: CDR1 LGHNA and CDR2 YNFKEQ. This CDR3 is built from 14 residues. V gave up 0 bases and J gave up 2 bases, with 7 bases separating them. CDR3 nucleotides: TGTGCCAGCAGCCAAGATGGTCTCAACTATGGCTACACCTTC. Protein product: CASSQDGLNYGYTF.

The genes are TRBV7-2 and TRBJ1-1, with D possibly TRBD1 on 5 matching bases. Trimming stripped 0 bases from V and 0 bases from J, with 8 bases between. The germline gives CDR1 SGHTA, CDR2 FQGNSA. This CDR3 is built from 15 residues. CDR3 nucleotide sequence: TGTGCCAGCAGCTTAGCGCAGGGCCTGAACACTGAAGCTTTCTTT. This gives the protein CASSLAQGLNTEAFF.

The chain combines TRBV3-1 (or the pseudogene TRBV3-2) with TRBJ2-3; 10 bases are shared with TRBD2. Looked up from germline, CDR1 is LGHDT and CDR2 is YNNKEL (reference sequence). The CDR3 has 16 amino acids. Trimming removed 4 bases from V and 0 bases from J; junction bases left unmatched: 4. Here the CDR3 reads CASSRPLAGSTDTQYF. In nucleotides, the CDR3 is TGTGCCAGCAGCCGCCCACTAGCGGGAAGCACAGATACGCAGTATTTT.

The V gene is TRBV5-4, the J gene TRBJ2-7; D is undetermined. The V end lost 3 bases, the J end lost 7 bases, and 17 bases lay between the germline ends. This CDR3 region has 14 residues. The germline V gene has CDR1 SGHNT and CDR2 YYREEE (reference sequence). The CDR3: CASSSNSVSGEQYF. As DNA, the CDR3 is TGTGCCAGCAGCTCAAACTCCGTCTCGGGTGAGCAGTACTTC.

V gene TRBV5-1 combines with J gene TRBJ1-5; D is undetermined. Germline-derived CDR1 and CDR2 are SGHRS and YFSETQ. The CDR3 loop spans 12 amino acids. V was clipped by 7 bases and J by 9 bases, with 14 bases between them. Here the CDR3 DNA reads TGCGCCAGCTCCCTATCCGGGGTGCCCCAGCATTTT. Its protein product is CASSLSGVPQHF.

This clone was detected only once. V and J are TRBV19 and TRBJ2-7; maybe TRBD1 (5 bases). The V and J ends lost 5 bases and 3 bases respectively, with 20 bases between them. Germline V gives CDR1 LNHDA, CDR2 SQIVND (reference sequence). This CDR3 has 16 amino acids. CDR3 in DNA: TGTGCCAGTAGTTCGTCCCCTAGGGGCAGTTACTACGAGCAGTACTTC. Encoded protein: CASSSSPRGSYYEQYF. Complete variable domain (other parts from reference TRBV19 and TRBJ2-7): DGGITQSPKYLFRKEGQNVTLSCEQNLNHDAMYWYRQDPGQGLRLIYYSQIVNDFQKGDIAEGYSVSREKKESFPLTVTSAQKNPTAFYLCASSSSPRGSYYEQYFGPGTRLTVT.

The DNA of the CDR3 is TGTGCCTGGAACCTCCGACACACTGAAGCTTTCTTT. Translation gives CAWNLRHTEAFF. The rearrangement joins TRBV30 to TRBJ1-1; no firm D call. CDR1 and CDR2 (germline): GTSNPN, SVGIG (reference sequence). The V end was cut by 4 bases, the J end by 3 bases, with 9 bases between. The CDR3 is 12 amino acids. The full variable domain, completed using reference TRBV30 and TRBJ1-1, is SQTIHQWPATLVQPVGSPLSLECTVEGTSNPNLYWYRQAAGRGLQLLFYSVGIGQISSEVPQNLSASRPQDRQFILSSKKLLLSDSGFYLCAWNLRHTEAFFGQGTRLTVV.

The rearrangement links TRBV6-6 to TRBJ2-3, with 12 positions matching TRBD2. The germline gives CDR1 MNHNY, CDR2 SVGAGI (reference sequence). The CDR3 loop spans 15 amino acids. V lost 4 bases to trimming and J lost 5 bases; unmatched junction nucleotides: 4. The CDR3 protein is CASSSPTSGRDTQYF. The CDR3 region has the DNA TGTGCCAGCAGTTCCCCGACTAGCGGGAGAGATACGCAGTATTTT.

The chain combines TRBV10-2 with TRBJ2-2; no firm D call. V lost 7 bases, J lost 7 bases, and 19 bases lay in between. The CDR3 extends over 15 amino acids. Germline CDR1 WSHSY, CDR2 SAAADI. CDR3 residues: CASIRAPSEVGELFF. The DNA of the CDR3 is TGCGCCAGCATTAGGGCCCCCTCTGAGGTCGGGGAGCTGTTTTTT.

J is TRBJ1-1 and V is TRBV19; D is perhaps TRBD1 (6 bases). Trimming took off 5 bases at V and 8 bases at J, with 15 bases between the two ends. This CDR3 is built from 13 residues. Germline V gene sequence: CDR1 LNHDA, CDR2 SQIVND (reference sequence). The CDR3 sequence: CASSEEAGTEAFF. The CDR3 DNA reads TGTGCCAGTAGTGAAGAGGCCGGGACAGAAGCTTTCTTT.

The chain carries TRBV13 and TRBJ2-7, with D possibly being TRBD1 or TRBD2 (5 bases each). The CDR3 has 14 residues. Germline CDR1 PRHDT, CDR2 FYEKMQ (reference sequence). V lost 5 bases and J 3 bases, leaving 14 bases between the germline ends. As DNA, the CDR3 is TGTGCCAGCAGCCGCCGGGACGGAATCTACGAGCAGTACTTC. Protein: CASSRRDGIYEQYF. Using reference TRBV13 and TRBJ2-7 for the parts outside the CDR3, the full variable domain is AAGVIQSPRHLIKEKRETATLKCYPIPRHDTVYWYQQGPGQDPQFLISFYEKMQSDKGSIPDRFSAQQFSDYHSELNMSSLELGDSALYFCASSRRDGIYEQYFGPGTRLTVT.

The table lists this clone with a few counts. The chain has TRBV20-1 and TRBJ1-5; 10 nucleotides align to TRBD1. The CDR3 has 14 residues. The V gene's germline CDR1 is DFQATT and CDR2 SNEGSKA (reference sequence). V lost 3 bases and J lost 4; bases outside the gene matches: 3. CDR3 sequence reads: CSASLGQGNQPQHF. In DNA, the CDR3 is TGCAGTGCTAGTCTGGGACAGGGGAATCAGCCCCAGCATTTT.

The rearrangement uses TRBV7-8 and TRBJ2-6, with D possibly being TRBD2 (6 bases). Germline V gene data show CDR1 as SGHVS and CDR2 as FQNEAQ. V lost 6 bases, J lost 0 bases, and 21 bases lay in between. The CDR3 length is 19 residues. CDR3 DNA: TGTGCCAGCAGGAGAACCGGGACTGACCAGAACTCTGGGGCCAACGTCCTGACTTTC. As protein: CASRRTGTDQNSGANVLTF.

The chain carries TRBV9 and TRBJ1-2; the match to TRBD1 covers 9 bases. V was pared by 2 bases and J by 0 bases, with 5 bases of the junction left unmatched. This CDR3 contains 16 residues. In germline, CDR1 is SGDLS, CDR2 YYNGEE. Written as DNA, the CDR3 is TGTGCCAGCAGCGTGACCGACAGGGGGACTAACTATGGCTACACCTTC. This codes for CASSVTDRGTNYGYTF.

This clone was seen just once. The V gene is TRBV4-2, the J gene TRBJ1-1; D is undetermined. Germline CDR1 LGHNA, CDR2 YNFKEQ. This CDR3 has 13 amino acids. V was shortened by 0 bases and J by 6 bases, with 8 bases between the two germline ends. Here the CDR3 DNA reads TGTGCCAGCAGCCAAGATCGGGGTTCTGAAGCTTTCTTT. Protein product: CASSQDRGSEAFF.

V usage is TRBV30 and J usage is TRBJ1-2; 7 positions agree with TRBD1. The CDR3 has 13 residues. CDR1 is GTSNPN, CDR2 SVGIG, per germline (reference sequence). The J segment lost 8 bases and the V segment lost 3 bases, leaving 9 bases of the junction unmatched. The CDR3 spells CAWSPRQGGGYTF. CDR3 nucleotides: TGTGCCTGGAGCCCGCGACAGGGTGGAGGCTACACCTTC.

The CDR3 loop reads CASSSGGEQYF. The CDR3 region has the DNA TGTGCCAGCAGCTCCGGGGGCGAGCAGTACTTC. The V and J genes are TRBV7-6 and TRBJ2-7; TRBD2 is a possible D gene (6 bases). Germline CDR1 reads SGHVS; CDR2 reads FNYEAQ. The V and J ends lost 4 bases and 6 bases respectively, with 7 bases between them. The CDR3 length is 11 residues. The full variable domain, rest sourced from reference TRBV7-6 and TRBJ2-7, is GAGVSQSPRYKVTKRGQDVALRCDPISGHVSLYWYRQALGQGPEFLTYFNYEAQQDKSGLPNDRFSAERPEGSISTLTIQRTEQRDSAMYRCASSSGGEQYFGPGTRLTVT.

J is TRBJ1-2 and V is TRBV13; 9 bases are shared with TRBD1. Germline CDR1 PRHDT, CDR2 FYEKMQ (reference sequence). The CDR3 is 16 amino acids. J lost 4 bases, V lost 4 bases, and 10 bases had no gene match. Written as DNA, the CDR3 is TGTGCCAGCAGCTCGAGAGGACAGGGGACACTCTATGGCTACACCTTC. Encoded protein: CASSSRGQGTLYGYTF.

This chain links TRBV30 with TRBJ2-1; no definite D call. The CDR3 loop spans 14 amino acids. V was cut by 0 bases and J by 4 bases, with 10 bases left in between. CDR1 is GTSNPN and CDR2 is SVGIG in the germline V gene (reference sequence). CDR3 sequence (DNA): TGTGCCTGGAGTGTATCTACCAGATACAATGAGCAGTTCTTC. It yields the protein CAWSVSTRYNEQFF.

This chain links TRBV5-5 with TRBJ2-1; D is perhaps TRBD1 or TRBD2 (5 bases each). The CDR3 runs 13 residues. Trimming removed 3 bases at V and 9 bases at J, with 13 bases between. Germline V gene lookup returns CDR1 SGHKS and CDR2 YYEKEE (reference sequence). The chain's CDR3 is CASSWDLPAEQFF. In DNA, the CDR3 is TGTGCCAGCAGCTGGGACCTCCCGGCTGAGCAGTTCTTC.

This sequence joins TRBV29-1 and TRBJ2-2; D is undetermined. V shed 3 bases and J shed 4 bases, with 12 bases lying between them. The CDR3 has 14 residues. The germline V gene encodes CDR1 SQVTM and CDR2 ANQGSEA. The CDR3 is CSVDLGYSTGELFF. CDR3 coding DNA: TGCAGCGTTGATTTGGGCTATAGCACCGGGGAGCTGTTTTTT.

This rearrangement joins TRBV7-9 to TRBJ2-1; D is unclear. The germline V gene encodes CDR1 SEHNR and CDR2 FQNEAQ (reference sequence). The CDR3 is 13 residues long. Trimming pared 7 bases from V and 0 bases from J, leaving 7 bases between. CDR3 coding DNA: TGTGCCAGCACCCCTAGCTCCTACAATGAGCAGTTCTTC. Translation gives CASTPSSYNEQFF.

The rearrangement joins TRBV2 to TRBJ2-3; TRBD1 matches at 10 bases. The V gene end was trimmed by 3 bases and the J gene end by 2 bases; junction bases not matched to a gene: 2. CDR3 length equals 15 residues. Germline V lookup: CDR1 SNHLY, CDR2 FYNNEI. The CDR3 DNA follows: TGTGCCAGCAGTGATGGACAGGGGGACACAGATACGCAGTATTTT. Translated, it gives CASSDGQGDTDTQYF.

The chain employs TRBV9 and TRBJ1-2; D is unresolved. The germline V gene has CDR1 SGDLS and CDR2 YYNGEE. This CDR3 spans 16 amino acids. Trimming cost V 0 bases and J 1 base, with 13 bases left between them. CDR3 region: CASSVGSRTDNYGYTF. The DNA of the CDR3 is TGTGCCAGCAGCGTAGGTTCTCGGACGGATAACTATGGCTACACCTTC.

This rearrangement joins TRBV5-4 to TRBJ1-2, with D unresolved. The germline V gene has CDR1 SGHNT and CDR2 YYREEE (reference sequence). V lost 0 bases and J lost 8, with 11 bases in between. The CDR3 spans 13 residues. The CDR3 spells CASSLVGQWGYTF. The CDR3 DNA reads as TGTGCCAGCAGCTTGGTCGGGCAGTGGGGCTACACCTTC.

The chain employs TRBV6-5 and TRBJ1-1; 7 nucleotides line up with TRBD1. Unmatched junction bases numbered 4, after V lost 6 bases and J lost 3 bases. Germline assignment: CDR1 MNHEY and CDR2 SVGAGI. The CDR3 runs to 13 residues. The DNA of the CDR3 is TGTGCCAGCAGGCCGACAGGGTACACTGAAGCTTTCTTT. Translation: CASRPTGYTEAFF.

The chain joins TRBV14 to TRBJ2-5; tentatively, D is TRBD2 (6 bases). This CDR3 region has 15 residues. Per germline, CDR1 SGHDN and CDR2 FVKESK. V lost 2 bases to trimming and J lost 2 bases, with 12 bases between them. The CDR3 DNA sequence: TGTGCCAGCAGCCAAAGGGGCGGGGCACAAGAGACCCAGTACTTC. Encoded protein: CASSQRGGAQETQYF.